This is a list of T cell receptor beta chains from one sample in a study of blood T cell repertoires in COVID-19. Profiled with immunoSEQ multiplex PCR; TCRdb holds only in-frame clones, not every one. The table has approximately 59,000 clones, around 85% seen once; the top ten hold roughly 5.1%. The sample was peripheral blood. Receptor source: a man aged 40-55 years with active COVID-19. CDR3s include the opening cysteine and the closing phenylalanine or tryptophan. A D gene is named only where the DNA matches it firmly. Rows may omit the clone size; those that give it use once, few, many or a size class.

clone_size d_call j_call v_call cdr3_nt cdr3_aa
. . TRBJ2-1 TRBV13 TGTGCCAGCAGCTTAGCGGGTGAAAATGAGCAGTTCTTC CASSLAGENEQFF
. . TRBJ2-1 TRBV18 TGTGCCAGCATGGCGGCGAGCTCCTACAATGAGCAGTTCTTC CASMAASSYNEQFF
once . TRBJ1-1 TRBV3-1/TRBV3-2 TGTGCCAGCAGCCAGGAGGGTGAAGCTTTCTTT CASSQEGEAFF
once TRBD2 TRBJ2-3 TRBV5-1 TGCGCCAGCAGCGAGGCTAGCGGGAGGGCCGCAGATACGCAGTATTTT CASSEASGRAADTQYF
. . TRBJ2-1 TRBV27 TGTGCCAGCAGTCCCCGACTAGTATTGAATGAGCAGTTCTTC CASSPRLVLNEQFF
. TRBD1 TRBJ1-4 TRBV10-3 TGTGCCATCAGTTCACAGGGGGCAACTAATGAAAAACTGTTTTTT CAISSQGATNEKLFF
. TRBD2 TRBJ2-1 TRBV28 TGTGCCAGCAGTTCCCCCACAGGACTAGCGGGAATAAGTGCGTATGAGCAGTTCTTC CASSSPTGLAGISAYEQFF
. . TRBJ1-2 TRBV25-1 TGTGCCAGCAGAGCCGGTGAGGGAAAGTTGGGCTACACCTTC CASRAGEGKLGYTF
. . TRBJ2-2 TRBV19 TGTGCCAGTAGGGGCCAGGGGGGAATACCCGGGGAGCTGTTTTTT CASRGQGGIPGELFF
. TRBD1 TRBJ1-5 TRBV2 TGTGCCAGCAGTGATCGGATGAGGACAGGGAACAATCAGCCCCAGCATTTT CASSDRMRTGNNQPQHF
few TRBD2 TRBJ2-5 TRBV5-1 TGCGCCAGCAGCTTTGGTGGTAGCGGGATAGAGACCCAGTACTTC CASSFGGSGIETQYF
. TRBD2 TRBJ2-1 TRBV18 TGTGCCAGCTCCCGGGGGGTTGCGAAATACAATGAGCAGTTCTTC CASSRGVAKYNEQFF
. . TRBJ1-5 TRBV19 TGTGCCAGTAGTATCTTTGGCGGCAACACCAATCAGCCCCAGCATTTT CASSIFGGNTNQPQHF
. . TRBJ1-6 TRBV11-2 TGTGCCAGCAGTGGTGCGGGGACACCCCTCCACTTT CASSGAGTPLHF
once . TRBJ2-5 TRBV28 TGTGCCAGCAGTTTATACAGAGAGACCCAGTACTTC CASSLYRETQYF
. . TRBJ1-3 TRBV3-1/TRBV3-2 TGTGCCAGCAGCCAACCATCCAGGGTCGACTCTGGAAACACCATATATTTT CASSQPSRVDSGNTIYF
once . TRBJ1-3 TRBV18 TGTGCCAGCTCACCAACCCGCGGAAGCTCTGGAAACACCATATATTTT CASSPTRGSSGNTIYF
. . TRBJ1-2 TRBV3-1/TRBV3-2 TGTGCCAGCAGCCAAGGCAGGTTCAACTATGGCTACACCTTC CASSQGRFNYGYTF
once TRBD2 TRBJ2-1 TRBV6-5 TGTGCCAGCAGTTACGGGACTAGCGGATACAATGAGCAGTTCTTC CASSYGTSGYNEQFF
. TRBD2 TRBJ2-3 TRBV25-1 TGTGCCACCAGACCGGGACTAGCGAAAAGCACAGATACGCAGTATTTT CATRPGLAKSTDTQYF
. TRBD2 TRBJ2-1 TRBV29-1 TGCAGCGTTGAGGGGACTAGCGGAATCTCCTACAATGAGCAGTTCTTC CSVEGTSGISYNEQFF
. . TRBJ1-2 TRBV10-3 TGTGCCATCAGTGCTGAACAATCGCCTCGCGGCTACACCTTC CAISAEQSPRGYTF
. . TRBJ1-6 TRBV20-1 TGCAGTGCTAGGGCAGATTCACCCCTCCACTTT CSARADSPLHF
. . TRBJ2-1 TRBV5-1 TGCGCCAGCAGGATAGAGAGCTCCTACAATGAGCAGTTCTTC CASRIESSYNEQFF
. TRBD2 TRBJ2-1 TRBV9 TGTGCCAGCAGCGAACGGGAGGGCCGGACAAATGAGCAGTTCTTC CASSEREGRTNEQFF
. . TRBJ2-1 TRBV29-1 TGCAGCGTTGATTGGGGGCGACTAAGTAGCTCCTACAATGAGCAGTTCTTC CSVDWGRLSSSYNEQFF
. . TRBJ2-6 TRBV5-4 TGTGCCAGCAGCTCCCTGACAATTGGGGCCAACGTCCTGACTTTC CASSSLTIGANVLTF
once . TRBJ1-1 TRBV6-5 TGTGCCAGCAGTTACTCTGGGCAGATGAACACTGAAGCTTTCTTT CASSYSGQMNTEAFF
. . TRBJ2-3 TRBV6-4 TGTGCCAGCAGTGAGGGGGCCACAGATACGCAGTATTTT CASSEGATDTQYF
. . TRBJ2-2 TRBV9 TGTGCCAGCAGCGCTTCAGGGGTTGCCCGGGAGCTGTTTTTT CASSASGVARELFF
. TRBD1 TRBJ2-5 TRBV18 TGTGCCAGCTCATCCTCCGGGACAGGGGGCAAGACCCAGTACTTC CASSSSGTGGKTQYF
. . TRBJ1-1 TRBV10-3 TGTGCCATCAGTGAGTCCGAGGGAATGGCTTTCTTT CAISESEGMAFF
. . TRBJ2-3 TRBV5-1 TGCGCCAGCAGCTTGCAACAGAGCACAGATACGCAGTATTTT CASSLQQSTDTQYF
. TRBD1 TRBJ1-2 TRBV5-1 TGCGCCAGCAGCGCGATGACAGGGAAAGGACGTGGCTACACCTTC CASSAMTGKGRGYTF
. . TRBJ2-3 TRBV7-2 TGTGCCAGCAGCTTCACAAGCGGGTTCCGCACAGATACGCAGTATTTT CASSFTSGFRTDTQYF
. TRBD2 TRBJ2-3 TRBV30 TGTGCCTGGAGTGGGGGACTAGCGGGAGGGCTAGATACGCAGTATTTT CAWSGGLAGGLDTQYF
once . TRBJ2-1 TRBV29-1 TGCGCCTCAGGGGGGCCCGTGGCTGAGCAGTTCTTC CASGGPVAEQFF
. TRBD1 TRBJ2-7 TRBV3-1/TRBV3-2 TGTGCCAGCAGCCAAGACCTCCATATAGGGGGCGTCGGCGAGCAGTACTTC CASSQDLHIGGVGEQYF
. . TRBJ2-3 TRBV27 TGTGCCAGCAGTTTATACGAAGAAGGGGCAGATACGCAGTATTTT CASSLYEEGADTQYF
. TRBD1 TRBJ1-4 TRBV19 TGTGCCAGTAGTCCCTTTTCGGTACAGGGGCACGAAAAACTGTTTTTT CASSPFSVQGHEKLFF
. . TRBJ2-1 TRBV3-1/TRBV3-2 TGTGCCAGCAACCCAGACGGGAGAAGTGGTGAGCAGTTCTTC CASNPDGRSGEQFF
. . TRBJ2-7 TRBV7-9 TGTGCCAGCAGCTTCTCGGCAGGGGGGATAGGCGAGCAGTACTTC CASSFSAGGIGEQYF
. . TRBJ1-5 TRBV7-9 TGTGCCAGCAGCTTGAGTTCGGGCGGGGACCAGCCCCAGCATTTT CASSLSSGGDQPQHF
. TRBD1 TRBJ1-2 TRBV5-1 TGCGCCAGCAGCCCGGACCCGGGGACAGCTAATGGCTACACCTTC CASSPDPGTANGYTF
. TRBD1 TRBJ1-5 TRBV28 TGTGCCAGCAGTTTCTCAGGACAGGGCAATCAGCCCCAGCATTTT CASSFSGQGNQPQHF
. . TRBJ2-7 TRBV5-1 TGCGCCAGCAGCTCACAAACAGGGTCGGGGGAGCAGTACTTC CASSSQTGSGEQYF
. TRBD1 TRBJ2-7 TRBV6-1 TGTGCCAGCAGTGTCCTTCTAGGCGGGGGACAGGGTTTTGTCTACGAGCAGTACTTC CASSVLLGGGQGFVYEQYF
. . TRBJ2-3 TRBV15 TGTGCCACCAGGGACTTCACAGATACGCAGTATTTT CATRDFTDTQYF
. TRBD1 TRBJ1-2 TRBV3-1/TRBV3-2 TGTGCCAGCAGCCAATTGACAGGGAAGGGCGATGGCTACACCTTC CASSQLTGKGDGYTF
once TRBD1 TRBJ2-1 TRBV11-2 TGTGCCAGCAGTTTCGGACAGGGTCTTGAAAGCGCCGCTCGGAGCTCCTACAATGAGCAGTTCTTC CASSFGQGLESAARSSYNEQFF
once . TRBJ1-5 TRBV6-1 TGTGCCAGCAGTGAACCCGGACAGAATCAGCCCCAGCATTTT CASSEPGQNQPQHF
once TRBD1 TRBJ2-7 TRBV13 TGTGCCAGCAGCTACCGGGACAGGGTTCTTTCCGAGCAGTACTTC CASSYRDRVLSEQYF
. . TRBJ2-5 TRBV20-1 TGCAGTGCTAGTCTGGGACTCCAGCAAGAGACCCAGTACTTC CSASLGLQQETQYF
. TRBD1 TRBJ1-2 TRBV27 TGTGCCAGCAGTTTAAGGGTACAGGGGGGTGGAAATGGCTACACCTTC CASSLRVQGGGNGYTF
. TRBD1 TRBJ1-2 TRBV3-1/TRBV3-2 TGTGCCAGCAGCCTTCAGACAGGGAACTATGGCTACACCTTC CASSLQTGNYGYTF